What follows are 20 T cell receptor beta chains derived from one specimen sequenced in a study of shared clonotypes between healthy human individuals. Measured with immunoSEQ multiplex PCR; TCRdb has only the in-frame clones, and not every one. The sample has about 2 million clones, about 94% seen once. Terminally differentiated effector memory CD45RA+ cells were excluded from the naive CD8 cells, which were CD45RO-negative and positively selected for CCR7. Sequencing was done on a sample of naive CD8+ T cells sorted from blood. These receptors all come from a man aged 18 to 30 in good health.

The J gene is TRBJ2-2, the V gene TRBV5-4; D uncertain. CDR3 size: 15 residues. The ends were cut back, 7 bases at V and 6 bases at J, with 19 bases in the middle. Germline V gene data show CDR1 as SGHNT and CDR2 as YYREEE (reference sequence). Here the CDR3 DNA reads TGTGCCAGCTCATTATGGGGTCTGGAAGCCGGGGAGCTGTTTTTT. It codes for CASSLWGLEAGELFF.

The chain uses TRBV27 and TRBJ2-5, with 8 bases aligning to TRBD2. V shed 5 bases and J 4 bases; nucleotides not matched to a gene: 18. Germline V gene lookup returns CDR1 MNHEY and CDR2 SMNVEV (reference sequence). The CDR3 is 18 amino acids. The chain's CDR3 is CASSSGGLGMGGGETQYF. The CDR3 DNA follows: TGTGCCAGCAGTAGCGGGGGACTCGGAATGGGAGGGGGAGAGACCCAGTACTTC.

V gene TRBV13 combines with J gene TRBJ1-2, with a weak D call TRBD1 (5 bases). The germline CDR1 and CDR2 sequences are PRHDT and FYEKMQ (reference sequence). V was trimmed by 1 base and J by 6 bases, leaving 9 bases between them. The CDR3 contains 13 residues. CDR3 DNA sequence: TGTGCCAGCAGCTTAGTCCGGGGGGATGGCTACACCTTC. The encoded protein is CASSLVRGDGYTF.

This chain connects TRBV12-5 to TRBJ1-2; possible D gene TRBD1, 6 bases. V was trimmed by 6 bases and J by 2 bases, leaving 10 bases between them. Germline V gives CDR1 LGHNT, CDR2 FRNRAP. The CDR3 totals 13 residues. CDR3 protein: CASGPGGNYGYTF. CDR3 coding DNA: TGTGCTAGTGGCCCGGGGGGCAACTATGGCTACACCTTC.

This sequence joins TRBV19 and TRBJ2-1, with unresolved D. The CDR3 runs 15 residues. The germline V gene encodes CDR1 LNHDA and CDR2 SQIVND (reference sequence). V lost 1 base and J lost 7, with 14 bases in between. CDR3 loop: CASSIGGNSWNEQFF. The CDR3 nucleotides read TGTGCCAGTAGTATAGGAGGAAATTCATGGAATGAGCAGTTCTTC.

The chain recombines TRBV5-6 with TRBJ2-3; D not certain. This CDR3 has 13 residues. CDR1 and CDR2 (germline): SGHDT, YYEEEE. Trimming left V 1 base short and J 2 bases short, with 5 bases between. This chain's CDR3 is CASSLFATDTQYF. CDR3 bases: TGTGCCAGCAGCTTGTTCGCCACAGATACGCAGTATTTT.

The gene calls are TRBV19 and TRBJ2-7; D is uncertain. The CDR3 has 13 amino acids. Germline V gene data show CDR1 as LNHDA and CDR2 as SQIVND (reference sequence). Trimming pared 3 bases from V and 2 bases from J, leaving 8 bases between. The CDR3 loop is CASSIRIPYEQYF. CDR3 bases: TGTGCCAGTAGTATTAGGATCCCCTACGAGCAGTACTTC.

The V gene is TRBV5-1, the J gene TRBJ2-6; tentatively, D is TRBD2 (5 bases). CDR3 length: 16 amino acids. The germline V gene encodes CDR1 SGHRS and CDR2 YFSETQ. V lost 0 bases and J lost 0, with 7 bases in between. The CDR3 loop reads CASSLVGSSGANVLTF. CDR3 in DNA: TGCGCCAGCAGCTTGGTGGGGAGCTCTGGGGCCAACGTCCTGACTTTC. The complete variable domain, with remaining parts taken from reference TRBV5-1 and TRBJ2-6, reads KAGVTQTPRYLIKTRGQQVTLSCSPISGHRSVSWYQQTPGQGLQFLFEYFSETQRNKGNFPGRFSGRQFSNSRSEMNVSTLELGDSALYLCASSLVGSSGANVLTFGAGSRLTVL.

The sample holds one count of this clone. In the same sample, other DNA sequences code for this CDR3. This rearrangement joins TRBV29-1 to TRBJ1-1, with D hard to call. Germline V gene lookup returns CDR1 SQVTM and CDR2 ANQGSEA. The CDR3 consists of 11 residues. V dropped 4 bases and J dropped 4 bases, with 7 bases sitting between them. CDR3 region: CSVGGSTEAFF. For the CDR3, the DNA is TGCAGCGTTGGTGGGAGCACTGAAGCTTTCTTT.

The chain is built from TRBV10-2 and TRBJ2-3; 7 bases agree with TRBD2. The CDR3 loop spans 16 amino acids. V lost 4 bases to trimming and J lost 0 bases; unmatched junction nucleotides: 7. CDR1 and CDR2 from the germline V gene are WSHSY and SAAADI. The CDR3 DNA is TGCGCCAGCAGTGCGCCTAGCGGAACTAGCACAGATACGCAGTATTTT. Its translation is CASSAPSGTSTDTQYF.

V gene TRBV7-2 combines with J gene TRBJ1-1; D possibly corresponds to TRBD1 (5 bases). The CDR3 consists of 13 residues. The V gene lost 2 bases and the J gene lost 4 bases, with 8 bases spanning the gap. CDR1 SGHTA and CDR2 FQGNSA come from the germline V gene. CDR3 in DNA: TGTGCCAGCAGCTTACCGAGGGGCACTGAAGCTTTCTTT. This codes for CASSLPRGTEAFF. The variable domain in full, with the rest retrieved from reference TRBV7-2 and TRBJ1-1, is GAGVSQSPSNKVTEKGKDVELRCDPISGHTALYWYRQSLGQGLEFLIYFQGNSAPDKSGLPSDRFSAERTGGSVSTLTIQRTQQEDSAVYLCASSLPRGTEAFFGQGTRLTVV.

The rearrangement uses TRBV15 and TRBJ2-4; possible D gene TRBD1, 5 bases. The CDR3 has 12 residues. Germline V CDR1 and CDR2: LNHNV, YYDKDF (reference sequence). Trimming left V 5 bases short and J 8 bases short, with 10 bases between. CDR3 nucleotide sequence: TGTGCCACCAGCGGACAAGTGGACATTCAGTACTTC. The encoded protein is CATSGQVDIQYF.

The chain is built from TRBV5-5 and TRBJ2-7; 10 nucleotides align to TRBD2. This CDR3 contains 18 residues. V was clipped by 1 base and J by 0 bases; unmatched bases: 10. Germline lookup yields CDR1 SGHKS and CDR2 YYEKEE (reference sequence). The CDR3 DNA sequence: TGTGCCAGCAGCTTGTCCCGAGCTAGCGGGAGACTCTCCTACGAGCAGTACTTC. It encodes CASSLSRASGRLSYEQYF.

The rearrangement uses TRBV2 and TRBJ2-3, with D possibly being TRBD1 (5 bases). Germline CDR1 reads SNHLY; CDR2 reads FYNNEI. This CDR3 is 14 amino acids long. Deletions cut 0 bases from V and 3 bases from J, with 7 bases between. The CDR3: CASSEARETDTQYF. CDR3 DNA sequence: TGTGCCAGCAGTGAAGCCAGGGAAACAGATACGCAGTATTTT.

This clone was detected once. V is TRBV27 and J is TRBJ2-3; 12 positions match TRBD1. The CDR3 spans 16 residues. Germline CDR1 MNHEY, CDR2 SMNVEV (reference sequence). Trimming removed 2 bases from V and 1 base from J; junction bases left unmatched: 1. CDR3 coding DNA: TGTGCCAGCAGTTTAAGGGACAGGGGGCGCACAGATACGCAGTATTTT. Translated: CASSLRDRGRTDTQYF.

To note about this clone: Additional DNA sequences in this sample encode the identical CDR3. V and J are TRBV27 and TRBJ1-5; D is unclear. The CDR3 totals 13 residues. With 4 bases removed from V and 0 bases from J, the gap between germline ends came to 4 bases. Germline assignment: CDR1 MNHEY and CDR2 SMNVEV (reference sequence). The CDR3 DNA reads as TGTGCCAGCAGTTCCCTTAGCAATCAGCCCCAGCATTTT. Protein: CASSSLSNQPQHF.

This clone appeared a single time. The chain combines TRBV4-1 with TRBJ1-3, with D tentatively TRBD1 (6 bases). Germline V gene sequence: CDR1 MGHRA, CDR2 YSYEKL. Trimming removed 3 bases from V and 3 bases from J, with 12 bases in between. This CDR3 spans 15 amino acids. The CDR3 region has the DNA TGCGCCAGCAGCCAGGTTGACAGGCTTGGAAACACCATATATTTT. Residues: CASSQVDRLGNTIYF.

The CDR3 sequence is CASSEFRRLEQFF. In DNA form, the CDR3 reads TGCGCCAGCAGTGAGTTTCGTCGGTTGGAGCAGTTCTTC. The chain combines TRBV10-2 with TRBJ2-1, with no clear D. CDR3 length: 13 amino acids. Trimming cost V 1 base and J 10 bases, with 11 bases left between them. The germline V gene encodes CDR1 WSHSY and CDR2 SAAADI.

CDR3 bases: TGCGCCAGCAGCCTTGGACAGATAAACACTGAAGCTTTCTTT. Translated, it gives CASSLGQINTEAFF. The V and J genes are TRBV4-1 and TRBJ1-1; TRBD1 might be the D (6 bases). Germline V gene data show CDR1 as MGHRA and CDR2 as YSYEKL. CDR3 size: 14 residues. Trimming took off 4 bases at V and 2 bases at J, with 11 bases between the two ends.

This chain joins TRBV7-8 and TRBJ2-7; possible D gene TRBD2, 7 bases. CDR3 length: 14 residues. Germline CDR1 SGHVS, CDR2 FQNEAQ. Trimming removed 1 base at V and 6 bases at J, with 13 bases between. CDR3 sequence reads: CASSLGRGAIEQYF. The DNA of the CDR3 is TGTGCCAGCAGCTTAGGTCGGGGGGCCATCGAGCAGTACTTC.